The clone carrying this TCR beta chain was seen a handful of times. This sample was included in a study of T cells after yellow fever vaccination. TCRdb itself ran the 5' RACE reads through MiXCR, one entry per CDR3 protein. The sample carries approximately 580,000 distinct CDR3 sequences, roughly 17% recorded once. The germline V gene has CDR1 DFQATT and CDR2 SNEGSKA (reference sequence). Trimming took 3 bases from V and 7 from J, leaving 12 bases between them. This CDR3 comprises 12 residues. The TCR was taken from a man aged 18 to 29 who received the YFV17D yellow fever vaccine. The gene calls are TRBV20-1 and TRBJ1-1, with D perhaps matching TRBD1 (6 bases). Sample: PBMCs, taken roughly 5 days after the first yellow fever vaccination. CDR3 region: CSASDQGFEAFF. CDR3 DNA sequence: TGCAGTGCTAGTGACCAGGGGTTTGAAGCTTTCTTT.